Included here is one TCR beta chain sequence, with context. The CDR3 totals 16 residues. V lost 5 bases to trimming and J lost 3 bases; unmatched junction nucleotides: 11. The germline gives CDR1 SGHTA, CDR2 FQGNSA. FACS was used to enrich TEMRA cells, whereas the CD8+ and CD4+ T cells were obtained by negative isolation. This specimen belongs to a study of CD8 T cells in Susac syndrome. Random hexamers were used to reverse transcribe about 0.5 to 1 ug of RNA. TCRdb reprocessed the immunoSEQ multiplex PCR reads via MiXCR and lists one record per CDR3 protein. The sample records roughly 47,000 distinct CDR3 sequences, about 92% being singletons.

This clonotype was obtained from a human donor in good health. Sequencing was performed on CD8+ T cells from PBMCs. The chain couples TRBV7-2 to TRBJ2-5; 8 bases line up with TRBD2. This CDR3 reads CASSPRSGSHKETQYF. CDR3 nucleotide sequence: TGTGCCAGCAGCCCGCGGAGCGGGAGTCACAAAGAGACCCAGTACTTC.